The 28 T cell receptor beta chains in this list originate from one sample, sequenced in a study of blood T cell repertoires in COVID-19. Profiled with immunoSEQ multiplex PCR; TCRdb holds only in-frame clones, not every one. The sample lists about 140,000 clones; 70% to 90% were seen once. The sequenced material came from PBMCs or T cells enriched from blood (not recorded which). These receptors were taken from a woman between 45 and 60 years old with acute COVID-19.

This CDR3 reads CASSPGPERNSPLHF. The CDR3 bases are TGTGCCAGCAGCCCTGGTCCCGAGCGGAATTCACCCCTCCACTTT. V is TRBV5-5 and J is TRBJ1-6; D is ambiguous. Germline CDR1 SGHKS, CDR2 YYEKEE (reference sequence). The CDR3 covers 15 residues. Trimming pared 4 bases from V and 7 bases from J, leaving 15 bases between.

CDR3 DNA: TGCAGCGCCTCATGGGGGACCCAAGGACAGGGAGCTTTCTTT. Protein sequence: CSASWGTQGQGAFF. J is TRBJ1-1 and V is TRBV29-1; TRBD1 aligns across 8 bases. The CDR3 sequence is 14 residues long. CDR1 SQVTM and CDR2 ANQGSEA come from the germline V gene. The V segment lost 7 bases and the J segment 10 bases; nucleotides outside the gene matches: 17.

The genes are TRBV15 and TRBJ1-1, with 7 bases identical to TRBD1. After removal of 5 bases from V and 2 bases from J, the junction contained 5 bases not matched to a gene. CDR1 and CDR2 from the germline V gene are LNHNV and YYDKDF (reference sequence). This CDR3 spans 14 amino acids. The CDR3 is CATSGRTGNTEAFF. The CDR3 region has the DNA TGTGCCACCAGCGGAAGGACAGGTAACACTGAAGCTTTCTTT.

This sequence joins TRBV27 and TRBJ1-6; D is undetermined. In germline, CDR1 is MNHEY, CDR2 SMNVEV (reference sequence). CDR3 size: 14 residues. Trimming left V 2 bases short and J 2 bases short, with 4 bases between. The CDR3 sequence is CASSLIAYNSPLHF. CDR3 nucleotide sequence: TGTGCCAGCAGTTTAATCGCCTATAATTCACCCCTCCACTTT.

The genes are TRBV7-2 and TRBJ2-7; 10 positions match TRBD2. Germline V gene lookup returns CDR1 SGHTA and CDR2 FQGNSA. CDR3 length: 16 amino acids. V shed 5 bases, J shed 3 bases, and the junction held 10 bases outside the gene matches. CDR3 sequence (DNA): TGTGCCAGCAGCCCTCAGGCTAGCGGGAGTCTCTACGAGCAGTACTTC. Amino acid sequence: CASSPQASGSLYEQYF. The whole variable domain, remainder taken from reference TRBV7-2 and TRBJ2-7, is GAGVSQSPSNKVTEKGKDVELRCDPISGHTALYWYRQSLGQGLEFLIYFQGNSAPDKSGLPSDRFSAERTGGSVSTLTIQRTQQEDSAVYLCASSPQASGSLYEQYFGPGTRLTVT.

The V and J genes are TRBV7-2 and TRBJ2-3, with 9 bases lining up with TRBD1. The CDR3 loop spans 17 amino acids. Germline V lookup: CDR1 SGHTA, CDR2 FQGNSA. V shed 1 base and J 1 base; nucleotides not matched to a gene: 6. The CDR3 sequence: CASSLDQQGAGTDTQYF. The CDR3 DNA follows: TGTGCCAGCAGCTTAGACCAACAGGGGGCAGGCACAGATACGCAGTATTTT.

The V and J genes are TRBV7-2 and TRBJ2-1, with D tentatively TRBD1 (6 bases). CDR1 is SGHTA, CDR2 FQGNSA, per germline. The V gene lost 7 bases and the J gene lost 13 bases, with 20 bases spanning the gap. The CDR3 loop spans 13 amino acids. The CDR3 reads CASNSNRADGQFF. CDR3 sequence (DNA): TGTGCCAGCAACAGTAACAGGGCGGACGGACAGTTCTTC.

J is TRBJ1-2 and V is TRBV27; D gene ambiguous. V was clipped by 2 bases and J by 6 bases, with 13 bases between them. This CDR3 has 14 amino acids. From germline, CDR1 is MNHEY and CDR2 SMNVEV (reference sequence). Here the CDR3 reads CASSLARGVNGYTF. Written as DNA, the CDR3 is TGTGCCAGCAGTTTAGCTCGGGGAGTCAATGGCTACACCTTC.

The chain couples TRBV6-2 or TRBV6-3 to TRBJ2-1; 10 bases map to TRBD2. This CDR3 comprises 16 residues. The germline V gene encodes CDR1 MNHEY and CDR2 SVGEGT. Trimming cost V 6 bases and J 5 bases; bases outside gene matches: 10. CDR3: CASSGFGTSVNNEQFF. The DNA of the CDR3 is TGTGCCAGCAGCGGATTCGGGACTAGCGTAAACAATGAGCAGTTCTTC.

This chain uses TRBV6-2 or TRBV6-3 with TRBJ1-2; the D is unclear. Trimming took 2 bases from V and 1 from J, leaving 14 bases between them. CDR3 size: 16 residues. The germline V gene encodes CDR1 MNHEY and CDR2 SVGEGT. CDR3 loop: CASSYRLGSNNYGYTF. CDR3 coding DNA: TGTGCCAGCAGTTACCGGCTAGGGAGTAATAACTATGGCTACACCTTC.

The chain employs TRBV29-1 and TRBJ2-7, with D tentatively TRBD2 (6 bases). Germline CDR1 SQVTM, CDR2 ANQGSEA. The CDR3 totals 12 residues. The V gene lost 6 bases and the J gene lost 5 bases, with 14 bases spanning the gap. The CDR3 DNA is TGCAGCGTCGGGAGTACCTCTGACGAGCAGTACTTC. It translates to CSVGSTSDEQYF.

The chain uses TRBV6-2 or TRBV6-3 and TRBJ2-7; 7 nucleotides match TRBD1. There are 19 residues in the CDR3. Per the germline V gene, CDR1 is MNHEY and CDR2 is SVGEGT. V dropped 3 bases and J dropped 2; count of bases not matched to a gene: 19. CDR3: CASSYRRRAAGGFTYEQYF. DNA of the CDR3: TGTGCCAGCAGTTATCGACGGCGTGCCGCAGGGGGATTCACCTACGAGCAGTACTTC.

This sequence joins TRBV11-2 and TRBJ2-1; the D gene is possibly TRBD2 (6 bases). Trimming cost V 1 base and J 9 bases, with 13 bases left between them. The CDR3 is 14 residues long. Germline CDR1 is SGHAT and CDR2 is FQNNGV. The CDR3 DNA reads as TGTGCCAGCAGCTTAGTCAGGAGGGCCGGTGAGCAGTTCTTC. It translates to CASSLVRRAGEQFF.

For the CDR3, the DNA is TGTGCCAGCAGCAGGGAGGATACGAGGGGGCCAGGGGGAAACACCATATATTTT. It encodes CASSREDTRGPGGNTIYF. V is TRBV4-2 and J is TRBJ1-3, with TRBD1 identical over 7 bases. This CDR3 spans 18 amino acids. The germline V gene has CDR1 LGHNA and CDR2 YNFKEQ. The trim removed 5 bases at V and 4 bases at J, leaving 17 bases unmatched.

The genes are TRBV7-3 and TRBJ2-5; 8 nucleotides agree with TRBD2. Germline CDR1 and CDR2: SGHTA and FQGTGA. The CDR3 is 14 residues long. Trimming removed 1 base from V and 5 bases from J; junction bases left unmatched: 3. The chain's CDR3 is CASSLMGLGETQYF. The CDR3 DNA sequence: TGTGCCAGCAGCTTAATGGGACTAGGGGAGACCCAGTACTTC.

The genes are TRBV18 and TRBJ2-7; D is ambiguous. This CDR3 contains 12 residues. CDR1 is KGHSH and CDR2 is LQKENI in the germline V gene. V was pared by 3 bases and J by 6 bases, with 9 bases between. CDR3 protein: CASSPSDSEQYF. The CDR3 nucleotides read TGTGCCAGCTCACCCTCAGATTCCGAGCAGTACTTC.

The rearrangement uses TRBV7-2 and TRBJ2-3, with 12 bases matching TRBD2. This CDR3 comprises 15 residues. V dropped 8 bases and J dropped 4; count of bases not matched to a gene: 7. Per germline, CDR1 SGHTA and CDR2 FQGNSA. DNA for the CDR3: TGTGCCAGCTGGCTAGCGGGAGGGAGTCCAGATACGCAGTATTTT. Translation gives CASWLAGGSPDTQYF.

This clone appeared a few times. This chain joins TRBV18 and TRBJ2-1; 8 bases are a match to TRBD1. The CDR3 runs 14 residues. Germline V gene data show CDR1 as KGHSH and CDR2 as LQKENI. Germline trimming cut 0 bases from V and 8 bases from J; bases unmatched to any gene: 3. The CDR3 loop reads CASSPPTGGHEQFF. CDR3 in DNA: TGTGCCAGCTCACCACCCACAGGGGGGCATGAGCAGTTCTTC.

The rearrangement links TRBV7-3 to TRBJ2-1, with 7 bases fitting TRBD2. V was pared by 2 bases and J by 8 bases, with 6 bases of the junction left unmatched. This CDR3 has 14 residues. From germline, CDR1 is SGHTA and CDR2 FQGTGA. The CDR3, as DNA: TGTGCCAGCAGCTTAGTGGGCGGGAGCTATGAGCAGTTCTTC. It yields the protein CASSLVGGSYEQFF.

V gene TRBV5-1 combines with J gene TRBJ1-3; no clear D gene. Trimming took off 1 base at V and 0 bases at J, with 8 bases between the two ends. The CDR3 is made up of 15 amino acids. Germline CDR1 and CDR2: SGHRS and YFSETQ. The CDR3 reads CASSLPDSSGNTIYF. The CDR3 DNA sequence: TGCGCCAGCAGCTTGCCTGATAGCTCTGGAAACACCATATATTTT.

The chain joins TRBV30 to TRBJ1-1, with D perhaps matching TRBD1 (5 bases). The CDR3 is 15 residues long. V shed 1 base and J shed 1 base, with 13 bases lying between them. Germline CDR1 reads GTSNPN; CDR2 reads SVGIG (reference sequence). The CDR3: CAWSGAGDPNTEAFF. The CDR3 DNA sequence: TGTGCCTGGAGTGGGGCGGGGGACCCGAACACTGAAGCTTTCTTT. The full variable domain, with the rest looked up from reference TRBV30 and TRBJ1-1, is SQTIHQWPATLVQPVGSPLSLECTVEGTSNPNLYWYRQAAGRGLQLLFYSVGIGQISSEVPQNLSASRPQDRQFILSSKKLLLSDSGFYLCAWSGAGDPNTEAFFGQGTRLTVV.

This sequence joins TRBV7-6 and TRBJ2-2; tentatively, D is TRBD1 (6 bases). Germline CDR1 SGHVS, CDR2 FNYEAQ. This CDR3 is built from 16 residues. Trimming removed 2 bases at V and 4 bases at J, with 14 bases between. This CDR3 is CASSLQGIATTGELFF. The CDR3 DNA reads TGTGCCAGCAGCTTACAGGGGATAGCGACCACCGGGGAGCTGTTTTTT.

This clone was detected only a few times. This chain uses TRBV5-1 with TRBJ1-5; 7 bases match TRBD1. Trimming took 3 bases from V and 7 from J; bases not matched to a gene: 7. The CDR3 sequence is 14 residues long. CDR1 is SGHRS and CDR2 is YFSETQ in the germline V gene. CDR3 residues: CASSSTGVGQPQHF. Written as DNA, the CDR3 is TGCGCCAGCAGCTCTACAGGGGTCGGGCAGCCCCAGCATTTT.

This CDR3 is CASSPRQGQGAEAFF. The CDR3 DNA is TGTGCCAGCAGCCCACGGCAGGGACAGGGGGCGGAGGCTTTCTTT. The rearrangement links TRBV5-4 to TRBJ1-1; 12 bases are shared with TRBD1. CDR3 size: 15 residues. Per the germline V gene, CDR1 is SGHNT and CDR2 is YYREEE (reference sequence). Trimming took 4 bases from V and 11 from J; bases not matched to a gene: 12.

The chain couples TRBV19 to TRBJ2-6; D is perhaps TRBD1 (5 bases). Trimming shortened V by 8 bases and J by 0 bases, and 11 bases separated the two germline ends. In germline, CDR1 is LNHDA, CDR2 SQIVND (reference sequence). The CDR3 extends over 15 amino acids. The CDR3 DNA sequence: TGTGCCAGTGGAGAACAGGTCTCTGGGGCCAACGTCCTGACTTTC. Translation gives CASGEQVSGANVLTF.

The rearrangement joins TRBV3-1 (or the pseudogene TRBV3-2) to TRBJ2-5; possible D gene TRBD2, 5 bases. The V end lost 5 bases, the J end lost 5 bases, and 12 bases lay between the germline ends. The CDR3 consists of 13 residues. In germline, CDR1 is LGHDT, CDR2 YNNKEL (reference sequence). The CDR3 protein is CASSLAGRETQYF. The DNA for the CDR3 is TGTGCCAGCAGCTTGGCGGGTCGCGAGACCCAGTACTTC.

The chain recombines TRBV28 with TRBJ2-1, with 7 bases identical to TRBD2. The length of the CDR3 is 16 residues. The germline gives CDR1 MDHEN, CDR2 SYDVKM. With V trimmed by 2 bases and J by 6 bases, 10 bases remained unmatched. This CDR3 is CASSLPMGGLGNEQFF. DNA of the CDR3: TGTGCCAGCAGTTTACCCATGGGAGGGTTGGGCAATGAGCAGTTCTTC.

The chain joins TRBV19 to TRBJ2-2; TRBD2 aligns across 7 bases. The CDR3 runs 16 residues. V lost 6 bases to trimming and J lost 0 bases; unmatched junction nucleotides: 7. Germline loops: CDR1 LNHDA, CDR2 SQIVND (reference sequence). Here the CDR3 reads CASSGGWRANTGELFF. DNA for the CDR3: TGTGCCAGTAGCGGGGGGTGGCGCGCGAACACCGGGGAGCTGTTTTTT. The full variable domain, its missing parts supplied by reference TRBV19 and TRBJ2-2, is DGGITQSPKYLFRKEGQNVTLSCEQNLNHDAMYWYRQDPGQGLRLIYYSQIVNDFQKGDIAEGYSVSREKKESFPLTVTSAQKNPTAFYLCASSGGWRANTGELFFGEGSRLTVL.